This T cell receptor (beta chain) was retrieved from a study of spatial heterogeneity in lung cancer. For the study at large: Available follow-up PBMC samples were sequenced, at a median of approximately 2 years post-resection. In the raw reads, each unique TCR and UMI combination was present more than ten times on average. General study findings and limits: Ubiquitous expanded tumor TCRs appeared in blood more at resection than follow-up.

Each TCR cDNA molecule bore a unique molecular identifier. Each CDR3 protein gets one entry after TCRdb re-called the 5' RACE reads with MiXCR. The sample holds about 52,000 distinct CDR3 sequences; roughly 7% are singletons and the top ten take approximately 40%. This clonotype was counted many times. The antigen is undetermined. This sample's time point: blood at routine non-recurrence follow-up after resection. Frozen PBMC, nontumor lung or tumor provided whole RNA, which was sequenced unsorted. The sequenced sample was PBMCs, obtained at follow-up. The receptor's source is a female donor with early-stage non-small cell lung cancer.

The CDR3 loop reads CASSPPPGYEQYF. DNA for the CDR3: TGTGCCAGCTCACCACCACCAGGGTACGAGCAGTACTTC. The chain joins TRBV18 to TRBJ2-7, with D possibly TRBD1 on 5 matching bases. Between the trimmed V and J ends, which lost 0 bases and 4 bases, there was a span of 7 bases. The length of the CDR3 is 13 residues. From germline, CDR1 is KGHSH and CDR2 LQKENI.